The clone carrying this T cell receptor beta chain showed up just a few times. Antigen: not known. This entry is derived from a study of early T cells in non-severe SARS-CoV-2 infection. On the study more broadly: Investigators sequenced bulk RNA drawn from unsorted whole blood, and chains remained unpaired. The study, taken as a whole, reports: Matches to VDJdb favored anti-spike CD8 responses and missed private and CD4 specificities.

The germline V gene encodes CDR1 SGHDT and CDR2 YYEEEE. The V and J ends lost 5 bases and 6 bases, in that order; junction bases with no gene match: 9. The CDR3 has 15 amino acids. In the library, individual cDNA molecules carried attached unique molecular identifiers. Each CDR3 protein is one row after TCRdb ran MiXCR on the 5' RACE reads. Of fewer than 80,000 distinct CDR3 sequences listed, roughly 8.7% were seen once; the top ten hold 5.5% to 7%. The sample consisted of whole blood. The clonotype was recovered from an adult who was a healthcare worker with PCR-confirmed SARS-CoV-2 infection or an uninfected control (not recorded which). V is TRBV5-6 and J is TRBJ1-5; the match to TRBD1 covers 9 bases. In DNA form, the CDR3 reads TGTGCCAGCAGTATATGGGACAGGGAAGGTCAGCCCCAGCATTTT. This gives the protein CASSIWDREGQPQHF.